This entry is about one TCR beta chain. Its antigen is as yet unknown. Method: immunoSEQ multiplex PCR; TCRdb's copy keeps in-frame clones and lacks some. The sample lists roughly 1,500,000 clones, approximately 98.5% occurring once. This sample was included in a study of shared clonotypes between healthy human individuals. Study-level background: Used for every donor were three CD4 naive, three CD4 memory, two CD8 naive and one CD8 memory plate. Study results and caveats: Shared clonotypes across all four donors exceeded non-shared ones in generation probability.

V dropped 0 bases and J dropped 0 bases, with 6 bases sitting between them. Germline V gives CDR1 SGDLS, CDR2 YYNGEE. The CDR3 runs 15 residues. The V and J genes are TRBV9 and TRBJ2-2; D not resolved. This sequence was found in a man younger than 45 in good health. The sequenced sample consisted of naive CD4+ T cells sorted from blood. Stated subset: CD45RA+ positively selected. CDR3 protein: CASSVGHPNTGELFF. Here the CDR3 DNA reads TGTGCCAGCAGCGTAGGACACCCGAACACCGGGGAGCTGTTTTTT.